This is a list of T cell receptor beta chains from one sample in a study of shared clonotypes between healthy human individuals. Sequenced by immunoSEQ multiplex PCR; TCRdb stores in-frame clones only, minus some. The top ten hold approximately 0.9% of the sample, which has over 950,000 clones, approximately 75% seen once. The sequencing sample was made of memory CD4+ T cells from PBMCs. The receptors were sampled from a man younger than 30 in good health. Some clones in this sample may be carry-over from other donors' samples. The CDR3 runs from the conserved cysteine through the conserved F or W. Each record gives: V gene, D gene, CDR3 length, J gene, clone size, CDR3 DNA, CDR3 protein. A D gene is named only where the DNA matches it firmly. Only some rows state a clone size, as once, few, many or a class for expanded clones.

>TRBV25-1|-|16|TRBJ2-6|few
TGTGCCAGCAGTGGGGACACGGTCTCTGGGGCCAACGTCCTGACTTTC
CASSGDTVSGANVLTF
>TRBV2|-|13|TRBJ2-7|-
TGTGCCAGCAGCCAGGGTGGCAGATACGAGCAGTACTTC
CASSQGGRYEQYF
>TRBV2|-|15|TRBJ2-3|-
TGTGCCAGCAGTGGCGGGGCCGGGAGCACAGATACGCAGTATTTT
CASSGGAGSTDTQYF
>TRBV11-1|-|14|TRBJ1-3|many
TGTGCCAGCAGCGGAAGTTACTCTGGAAACACCATATATTTT
CASSGSYSGNTIYF
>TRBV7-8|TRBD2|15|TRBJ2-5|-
TGTGCCAGCAATCTGGGGGGGATTACCCAAGAGACCCAGTACTTC
CASNLGGITQETQYF
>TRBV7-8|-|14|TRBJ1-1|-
TGTGCCAGCAGCTCCTCCGGCTTGAACACTGAAGCTTTCTTT
CASSSSGLNTEAFF
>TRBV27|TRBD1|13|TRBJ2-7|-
TGTGCCAGCAGGCCAACCAGGGGGCGAGAGCAGTACTTC
CASRPTRGREQYF
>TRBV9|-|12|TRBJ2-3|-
TGTGCCAGCAGCGTGGGCACAGATACGCAGTATTTT
CASSVGTDTQYF
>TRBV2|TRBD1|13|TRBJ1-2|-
TGTGCCAGCAGGCCCGGACGGGACAGGGGCTACACCTTC
CASRPGRDRGYTF
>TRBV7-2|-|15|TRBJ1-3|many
TGTGCCAGCAGCTCGGGGGGGCTGGGTGGAAACACCATATATTTT
CASSSGGLGGNTIYF
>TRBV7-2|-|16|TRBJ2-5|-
TGTGCCAGCAGCTTAGTTTGGTGGGATGGTAGGGAGACCCAGTACTTC
CASSLVWWDGRETQYF
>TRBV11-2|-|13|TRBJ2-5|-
TGTGCCAGCAGCCGAAGTACCCAAGAGACCCAGTACTTC
CASSRSTQETQYF
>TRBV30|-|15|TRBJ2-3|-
TGTGCCTGGAGTGTGGGCGGAGGGGGCACAGATACGCAGTATTTT
CAWSVGGGGTDTQYF
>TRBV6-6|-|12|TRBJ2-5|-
TGTGCCAGCAGCTCCGCGGGCGAGACCCAGTACTTC
CASSSAGETQYF
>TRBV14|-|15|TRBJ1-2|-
TGTGCCAGCAGCCAAGCCGGGACCCTTAACTATGGCTACACCTTC
CASSQAGTLNYGYTF
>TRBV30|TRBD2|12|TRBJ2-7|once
TGTGCCTGGAGTGTGGCGGGGGACGAGCAGTACTTC
CAWSVAGDEQYF
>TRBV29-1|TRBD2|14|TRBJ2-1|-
TGCAGCGCCTGGACTAGCGGGAGTTTTAATGAGCAGTTCTTC
CSAWTSGSFNEQFF
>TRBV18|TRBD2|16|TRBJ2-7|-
TGTGCCAGCTCACCAAAAGGACTAGCGGAGACCTACGAGCAGTACTTC
CASSPKGLAETYEQYF
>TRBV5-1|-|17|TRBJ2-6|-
TGCGCCAGCAGCTTGGGAGTGGCCAGGGGGGAGGCCAACGTCCTGACTTTC
CASSLGVARGEANVLTF
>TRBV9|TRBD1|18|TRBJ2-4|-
TGTGCCAGCAGTACTCGGGGACAGGGTTTGGGTCCCAAAAACATTCAGTACTTC
CASSTRGQGLGPKNIQYF
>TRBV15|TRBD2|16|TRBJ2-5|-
TGTGCCACCAGCAGAGGCTGGGCGGGAGCTGCAGAGACCCAGTACTTC
CATSRGWAGAAETQYF
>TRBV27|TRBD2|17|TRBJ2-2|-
TGTGCCAGCAGTTTCACCCCCGGCGGGAGAGTAACCGGGGAGCTGTTTTTT
CASSFTPGGRVTGELFF
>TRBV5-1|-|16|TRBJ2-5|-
TGCGCCAGCAGCTCGAATACCCCGGGGGTGGAAGAGACCCAGTACTTC
CASSSNTPGVEETQYF
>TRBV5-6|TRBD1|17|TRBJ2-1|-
TGTGCCAGCAGCTTCCTCACAGGGGTGGGCGCCTACAATGAGCAGTTCTTC
CASSFLTGVGAYNEQFF
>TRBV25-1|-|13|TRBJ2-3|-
TGTGCCAGCAGTGGACTGGGGGCCAATACGCAGTATTTT
CASSGLGANTQYF
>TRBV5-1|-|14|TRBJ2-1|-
TGCGCCAGCAGCTTGACAGCCGCGGAGAATGAGCAGTTCTTC
CASSLTAAENEQFF
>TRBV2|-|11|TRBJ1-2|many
TGTGCCAGCAGGTACAGGGAAGGCTACACCTTC
CASRYREGYTF
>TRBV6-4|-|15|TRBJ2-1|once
TGTGCCAGCAGCTCCGGGACGGGGCCGCCTGATGAGCAGTTCTTC
CASSSGTGPPDEQFF
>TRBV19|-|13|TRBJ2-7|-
TGTGCCAGTAGTATAGGCCAGCGAGACGAGCAGTACTTC
CASSIGQRDEQYF
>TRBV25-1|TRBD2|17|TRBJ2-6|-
TGTGCCAGCAGTCCCCCAGGGAGGGTCCCTGGGGCCAACGTCCTGACTTTC
CASSPPGRVPGANVLTF
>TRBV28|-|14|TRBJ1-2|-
TGTGCCAGCAGTTTCGGGGCCCCTACACTTGGCTACACCTTC
CASSFGAPTLGYTF
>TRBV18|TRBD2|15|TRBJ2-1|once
TGTGCCAGCTCACCACTAGCGGGAGGCGACAATGAGCAGTTCTTC
CASSPLAGGDNEQFF
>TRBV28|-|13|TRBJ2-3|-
TGTGCCAGCAGTAGGATAGCGGAAGATACGCAGTATTTT
CASSRIAEDTQYF
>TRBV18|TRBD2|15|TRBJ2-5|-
TGTGCCAGCTCTCGGGGCGGGAGGTACCAAGAGACCCAGTACTTC
CASSRGGRYQETQYF
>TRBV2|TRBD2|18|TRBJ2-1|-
TGTGCCAGCACGGGTCTGTTTGTGGCGGGAGGGCCGGGGAATGAGCAGTTCTTC
CASTGLFVAGGPGNEQFF
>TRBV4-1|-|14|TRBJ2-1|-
TGCGCCAGCAGCCCTGTGGGCCCTCACAATGAGCAGTTCTTC
CASSPVGPHNEQFF
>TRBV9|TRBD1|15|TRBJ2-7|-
TGTGCCAGCAGCGTAGAACCAGGGGGCCGGTACGAGCAGTACTTC
CASSVEPGGRYEQYF
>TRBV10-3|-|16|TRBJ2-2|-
TGTGCCATCAAACGGATCACGGGACAGAACACCGGGGAGCTGTTTTTT
CAIKRITGQNTGELFF
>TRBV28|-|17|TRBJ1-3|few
TGTGCCAGCAGCGTCGGAGGGAACGTCGCTTCTGGAAACACCATATATTTT
CASSVGGNVASGNTIYF
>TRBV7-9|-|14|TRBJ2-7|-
TGTGCCAGCAGCTTAGAGGGCAGGGCGGACGAGCAGTACTTC
CASSLEGRADEQYF
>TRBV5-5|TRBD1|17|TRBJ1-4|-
TGTGCCAGCACCTTATCTACGGGCAGGGGACAGTGGGAAAAACTGTTTTTT
CASTLSTGRGQWEKLFF
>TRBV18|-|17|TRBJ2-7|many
TGTGCCAGCTCACCAGCTAGGGGACTCGACTTAACCTACGAGCAGTACTTC
CASSPARGLDLTYEQYF
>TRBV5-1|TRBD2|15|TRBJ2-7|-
TGCGCCAGCAGCCCTGGGACTAGCGTTGGGTACGAGCAGTACTTC
CASSPGTSVGYEQYF
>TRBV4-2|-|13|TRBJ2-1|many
TGTGCCAGCAGCCAAGGCGAAGCAACAAGGGAGTTCTTC
CASSQGEATREFF
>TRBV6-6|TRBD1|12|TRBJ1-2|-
TGTGCCAGCAGTGACCCAGGGGGCGGCTACACCTTC
CASSDPGGGYTF
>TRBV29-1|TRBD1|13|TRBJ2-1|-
TGCAGCGTTGAAGGGACAGGGTCCAATGAGCAGTTCTTC
CSVEGTGSNEQFF
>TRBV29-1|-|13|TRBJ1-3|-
TGCAGCGTTGATACCGGGGGAGGAAACACCATATATTTT
CSVDTGGGNTIYF
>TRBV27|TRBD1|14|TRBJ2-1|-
TGTGCCAGCAGCCGGACAGGGACCTACAATGAGCAGTTCTTC
CASSRTGTYNEQFF
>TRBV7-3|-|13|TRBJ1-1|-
TGTGCCAGCAGACAACATCAGAACACTGAAGCTTTCTTT
CASRQHQNTEAFF
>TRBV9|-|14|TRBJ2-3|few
TGTGCCAGCAGAAAGACTTCTAGCACAGATACGCAGTATTTT
CASRKTSSTDTQYF
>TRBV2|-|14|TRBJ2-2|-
TGTGCCAGCAGTGGGCAGGTCTCCACCGGGGAGCTGTTTTTT
CASSGQVSTGELFF